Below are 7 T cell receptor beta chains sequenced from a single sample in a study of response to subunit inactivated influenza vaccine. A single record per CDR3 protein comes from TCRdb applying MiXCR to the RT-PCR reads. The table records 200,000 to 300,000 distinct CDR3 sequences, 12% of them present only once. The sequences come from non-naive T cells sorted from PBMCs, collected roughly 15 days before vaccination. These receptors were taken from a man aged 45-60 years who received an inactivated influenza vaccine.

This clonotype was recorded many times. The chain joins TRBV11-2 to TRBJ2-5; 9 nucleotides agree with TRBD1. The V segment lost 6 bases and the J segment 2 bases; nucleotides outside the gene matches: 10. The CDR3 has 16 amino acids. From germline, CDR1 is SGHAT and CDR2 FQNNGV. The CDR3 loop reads CASRETGGLGQETQYF. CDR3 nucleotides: TGTGCCAGCAGAGAAACAGGGGGCTTAGGGCAAGAGACCCAGTACTTC.

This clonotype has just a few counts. CDR3 residues: CSARDRKSGGQTDTQYF. The CDR3 DNA sequence: TGCAGTGCTAGAGACCGTAAATCGGGAGGGCAGACAGATACGCAGTATTTT. The chain couples TRBV20-1 to TRBJ2-3; TRBD2 matches at 8 bases. V was clipped by 0 bases and J by 3 bases; unmatched bases: 11. The germline V gene has CDR1 DFQATT and CDR2 SNEGSKA (reference sequence). This CDR3 comprises 17 residues.

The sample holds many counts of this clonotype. The CDR3 loop is CASSIGDPSGVRETQYF. CDR3 DNA: TGTGCCAGTAGTATCGGCGACCCTAGCGGGGTTCGAGAGACCCAGTACTTC. The chain uses TRBV19 and TRBJ2-5; 9 bases fit TRBD2. The V gene's germline CDR1 is LNHDA and CDR2 SQIVND (reference sequence). This CDR3 has 17 amino acids. After removal of 3 bases from V and 4 bases from J, the junction contained 12 bases not matched to a gene.

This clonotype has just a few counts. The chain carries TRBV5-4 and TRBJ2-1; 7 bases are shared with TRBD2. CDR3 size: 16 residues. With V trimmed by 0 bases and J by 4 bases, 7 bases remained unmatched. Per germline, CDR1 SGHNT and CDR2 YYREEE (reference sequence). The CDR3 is CASSLAGGGPYNEQFF. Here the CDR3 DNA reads TGTGCCAGCAGCTTGGCCGGGGGAGGGCCGTACAATGAGCAGTTCTTC. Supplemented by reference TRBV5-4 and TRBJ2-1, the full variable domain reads ETGVTQSPTHLIKTRGQQVTLRCSSQSGHNTVSWYQQALGQGPQFIFQYYREEENGRGNFPPRFSGLQFPNYSSELNVNALELDDSALYLCASSLAGGGPYNEQFFGPGTRLTVL.

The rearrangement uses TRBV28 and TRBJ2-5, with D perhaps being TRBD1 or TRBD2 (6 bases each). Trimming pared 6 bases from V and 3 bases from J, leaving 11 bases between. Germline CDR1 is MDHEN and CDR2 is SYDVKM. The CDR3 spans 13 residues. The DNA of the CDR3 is TGTGCCAGCAGGGAGGGACAAGAAGAGACCCAGTACTTC. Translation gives CASREGQEETQYF.

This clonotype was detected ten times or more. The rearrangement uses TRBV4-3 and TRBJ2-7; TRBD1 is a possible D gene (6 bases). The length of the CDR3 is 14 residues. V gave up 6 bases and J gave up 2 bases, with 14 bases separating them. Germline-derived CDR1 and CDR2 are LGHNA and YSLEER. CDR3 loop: CASSTGQGPYEQYF. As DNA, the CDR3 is TGCGCCAGCAGTACGGGGCAGGGGCCCTACGAGCAGTACTTC.

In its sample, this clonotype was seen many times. CDR3 coding DNA: TGTGCCAGCAGCTCGAGCACTGAAGCTTTCTTT. Its translation: CASSSSTEAFF. The gene calls are TRBV11-2 and TRBJ1-1, with D unclear. CDR1 and CDR2 from the germline V gene are SGHAT and FQNNGV. Trimming took off 4 bases at V and 4 bases at J, with 4 bases between the two ends. The CDR3 covers 11 residues.